These T cell receptor beta chains were read from a single sample in a study of blood T cell repertoires in COVID-19. This table comes from immunoSEQ multiplex PCR, and its TCRdb copy is limited to in-frame clones, with some not included. Among around 70,000 clones listed, roughly 91% were seen once. Sample: peripheral blood. The source of these receptors is a man aged 50 or older with active COVID-19. CDR3s include the opening cysteine and the closing phenylalanine or tryptophan. The order of the fields is V gene, D gene, J gene, clone size, CDR3 DNA, CDR3 protein. D genes are given only for firm matches. Clone size is given for some rows only: seen once, a few or many times, or a class if the clone is expanded.

TRBV24-1	TRBD1	TRBJ2-1	.	TGTGCCACCAGTGGTCCAGGACAGGGGTCCAATGAGCAGTTCTTC	CATSGPGQGSNEQFF
TRBV30	TRBD2	TRBJ2-1	.	TGTGCCTGGATCCTAGGGAGGGGGCAGTTCTTC	CAWILGRGQFF
TRBV19	TRBD1	TRBJ2-7	.	TGTGCCAGTAGTGGCAGGGGGACGTACGAGCAGTACTTC	CASSGRGTYEQYF
TRBV6-2/TRBV6-3	TRBD2	TRBJ2-2	.	TGTGCCAGCAGTTACTCGACCGGACTAGCGGAAAACACCGGGGAGCTGTTTTTT	CASSYSTGLAENTGELFF
TRBV5-4	.	TRBJ2-7	.	TGTGCCAGCAGCTCAGGGGGGATGTCGGGATCCTACGAGCAGTACTTC	CASSSGGMSGSYEQYF
TRBV25-1	.	TRBJ2-5	.	TGTGCCAGCAGTGAATATGCAGGGGCTCGTAAAGAGACCCAGTACTTC	CASSEYAGARKETQYF
TRBV7-2	.	TRBJ1-1	.	TGTGCCAGCAGCCCGGGCGGAGTGGGAGCGAGCAACACTGAAGCTTTCTTT	CASSPGGVGASNTEAFF
TRBV4-1	.	TRBJ1-5	.	TGCGCCAGCAGCCAAGAGAGGACAGCGCCCAATCAGCCCCAGCATTTT	CASSQERTAPNQPQHF
TRBV14	.	TRBJ1-1	.	TGTGCCAGCAGCCAAGCGGTTGGCAGGCGGGACACTGAAGCTTTCTTT	CASSQAVGRRDTEAFF
TRBV6-2/TRBV6-3	.	TRBJ2-1	once	TGTGCCAGCAGTTCGAACAGAGCCGACTACAATGAGCAGTTCTTC	CASSSNRADYNEQFF
TRBV7-3	TRBD2	TRBJ2-2	.	TGTGCCAGCAGCCCCCGGGAGCGGGGGGCAGCGAACACCGGGGAGCTGTTTTTT	CASSPRERGAANTGELFF
TRBV5-6	.	TRBJ2-1	.	TGTGCCAGCAGCTTAACACAGACAGTTTACAATGAGCAGTTCTTC	CASSLTQTVYNEQFF
TRBV4-1	TRBD2	TRBJ2-1	.	TGCGCCAGCAGCCAAGGCCTTTTTCTAGCGGGGGAAAGGACCCATGAGCAGTTCTTC	CASSQGLFLAGERTHEQFF
TRBV28	.	TRBJ1-4	.	TGTGCCAGCAGTTTACGGCGGATGGTTAATGAAAAACTGTTTTTT	CASSLRRMVNEKLFF
TRBV27	TRBD2	TRBJ2-7	.	TGTGCCAGCAGTCCTACCCCAGCGGGATCCTACGAGCAGTACTTC	CASSPTPAGSYEQYF
TRBV7-9	TRBD2	TRBJ2-5	.	TGTGCCAGCAGCATGCTCGGGGTAGCGGGGGCGGGTCAAGAGACCCAGTACTTC	CASSMLGVAGAGQETQYF
TRBV7-3	TRBD1	TRBJ1-1	.	TGTGCCAGCAGCTCCAGGACAGGGGCCACTGAAGCTTTCTTT	CASSSRTGATEAFF
TRBV4-3	TRBD1	TRBJ2-1	once	TGCGCCAGCAGCCTCCTGGGACAGGGGGTCAAGGGTGAGCAGTTCTTC	CASSLLGQGVKGEQFF
TRBV19	.	TRBJ1-5	.	TGTGCCAGTAGTATAGAGGGCCGCAATCAGCCCCAGCATTTT	CASSIEGRNQPQHF
TRBV28	TRBD1	TRBJ2-7	medium-sized	TGTGCCAGCAGCCTACTCGGGACAGGGACCTACGAGCAGTACTTC	CASSLLGTGTYEQYF
TRBV5-8	TRBD1	TRBJ1-1	.	TGTGCCAGCAGCTTTGGGAGAACAGGGGGCCCTGAAGCTTTCTTT	CASSFGRTGGPEAFF
TRBV19	TRBD2	TRBJ2-2	.	TGTGCCGGGAGGACTAGCGGGAACGGGGAGCTGTTTTTT	CAGRTSGNGELFF
TRBV4-2	.	TRBJ1-2	few	TGTGCCAGCAGCCAAGAGCCGGGTGTAAGTGGGGGCGAAGGCTACACCTTC	CASSQEPGVSGGEGYTF
TRBV7-2	.	TRBJ1-1	.	TGTGCCAGCAGCCCGCACCGTGGAGGCACTGAAGCTTTCTTT	CASSPHRGGTEAFF
TRBV5-4	TRBD1	TRBJ1-2	.	TGTGCCAGCAGCCGCCAGACAGGGGAAGATGGCTACACCTTC	CASSRQTGEDGYTF
TRBV5-1	TRBD1	TRBJ2-7	once	TGCGCCAGCAGCCCCCGGGACAGGTACGAGCAGTACTTC	CASSPRDRYEQYF
TRBV28	TRBD1	TRBJ1-6	.	TGTGCCAGCCTACCGGGACAGTATAATTCACCCCTCCACTTT	CASLPGQYNSPLHF
TRBV7-2	TRBD2	TRBJ2-1	.	TGTGCCAGCAGCTTCGTGACTAGCGGGGGGAATGAGCAGTTCTTC	CASSFVTSGGNEQFF
TRBV7-6	.	TRBJ2-2	.	TGTGCCAGCAGCTTGATTATTTCTAGCGCTGGGGAGCTGTTTTTT	CASSLIISSAGELFF
TRBV15	.	TRBJ1-5	.	TGTGCCACCAGCAGACTAACTTCGGACAGGCCCCAGCATTTT	CATSRLTSDRPQHF
TRBV21-1	.	TRBJ1-2	.	TGTGCCAGCACCTTAGGGGCGGCCTATGGCTACACCTTC	CASTLGAAYGYTF
TRBV7-2	TRBD2	TRBJ2-3	.	TGTGCCAGCAGCTTAGGACTAGCGGATAGCACAGATACGCAGTATTTT	CASSLGLADSTDTQYF
TRBV5-6	.	TRBJ2-7	few	TGTGCCAGCAGCTTGTGGCAGGGCGACGAGCAGTACTTC	CASSLWQGDEQYF
TRBV10-3	TRBD1	TRBJ1-1	.	TGTGCCATCAGTGGCCAACAGGGGGGGTGGAACACTGAAGCTTTCTTT	CAISGQQGGWNTEAFF
TRBV19	.	TRBJ1-5	.	TGTGCCAGTAGTATCCGGGACACCAATCAGCCCCAGCATTTT	CASSIRDTNQPQHF
TRBV4-3	.	TRBJ2-1	.	TGCGCCAGCAGCCCCGCTTTAGATCGAGAGCAGTTCTTC	CASSPALDREQFF
TRBV2	.	TRBJ1-6	.	TGTGCCAGCACCAACCATGGGGGGGTTTCCTATAATTCACCCCTCCACTTT	CASTNHGGVSYNSPLHF
TRBV3-1/TRBV3-2	.	TRBJ2-3	.	TGTGCCAGCAGCCAAGAAAGGGGCGGTAGGGCCGTAGATACGCAGTATTTT	CASSQERGGRAVDTQYF
TRBV6-6	.	TRBJ1-4	once	TGTGCCAGCAGTTACGTGGGGCTAAGAGAAAAACTGTTTTTT	CASSYVGLREKLFF
TRBV5-8	.	TRBJ1-5	.	TGTGCCAGCAGCACCGGTAGGGGCCCCCAGCCCCAGCATTTT	CASSTGRGPQPQHF
TRBV6-5	.	TRBJ1-6	once	TGTGCCAGCAGTCCCGCAGGCGTGGGTAATTCACCCCTCCACTTT	CASSPAGVGNSPLHF
TRBV6-4	.	TRBJ1-1	once	TGTGCCAGCAGTCGAGAGGGGACACCATGGAACACTGAAGCTTTCTTT	CASSREGTPWNTEAFF
TRBV25-1	TRBD1	TRBJ2-5	.	TGTGCCAGCAGTGAAACGACAGGGGTGGAGACCCAGTACTTC	CASSETTGVETQYF
TRBV27	.	TRBJ1-2	.	TGTGCCAGCAGTCAAGACAGAGGCTATGGCTACACCTTC	CASSQDRGYGYTF
TRBV10-3	.	TRBJ2-7	.	TGTGCCATCAGTGAGTCTGCGGCCTACGAGCAGTACTTC	CAISESAAYEQYF
TRBV10-3	.	TRBJ2-5	.	TGTGCCATCAGTGAATCCTCTCCCCGGGAGACCCAGTACTTC	CAISESSPRETQYF
TRBV25-1	.	TRBJ2-3	.	TGTGCCAGCAGTCCCGCAGGGAGCACAGATACGCAGTATTTT	CASSPAGSTDTQYF
TRBV29-1	TRBD1	TRBJ2-1	.	TGCAGCGAACAAACCGGGACAGCATACAATGAGCAGTTCTTC	CSEQTGTAYNEQFF
TRBV12-3/TRBV12-4	TRBD1	TRBJ2-7	.	TGTGCCAGCAGTTTCCGACAGGGTAACGAGCAGTACTTC	CASSFRQGNEQYF
TRBV9	.	TRBJ2-5	.	TGTGCCAGCAGCGTAGATCTCCAAGAGACCCAGTACTTC	CASSVDLQETQYF
TRBV15	TRBD1	TRBJ2-7	.	TGTGCCACCATGGACAGGGATGAGCAGTACTTC	CATMDRDEQYF
TRBV4-3	.	TRBJ1-2	.	TGCGCCAGCAGCCAAACCGATGGGGGGGGCTACACCTTC	CASSQTDGGGYTF
TRBV19	.	TRBJ1-1	.	TGTGCCAGTAGCACTTCAGGGGTCTCGACTGAAGCTTTCTTT	CASSTSGVSTEAFF